The 23 T cell receptor beta chains presented below share a single source sample, sequenced in a study of graft-versus-host responses after intestinal transplantation. Some clones are missing from TCRdb's copy, which holds only in-frame ones; the method was immunoSEQ multiplex PCR. Among about 45,000 clones listed, roughly 90% were seen once. The specimen comprised PBMCs, sampled 524 days after transplant. The receptors here all came from a human patient who received an intestinal transplant, so some T cells may come from the graft donor.

V usage is TRBV19 and J usage is TRBJ2-1; TRBD1 or TRBD2 may be the D gene (6 bases each). The V and J ends lost 3 bases and 5 bases respectively, with 14 bases between them. Germline CDR1 reads LNHDA; CDR2 reads SQIVND (reference sequence). This CDR3 spans 15 amino acids. This chain's CDR3 is CASSITGRTHNEQFF. Here the CDR3 DNA reads TGTGCCAGTAGTATCACAGGGAGGACCCACAATGAGCAGTTCTTC. Variable domain in full (rest from reference TRBV19 and TRBJ2-1): DGGITQSPKYLFRKEGQNVTLSCEQNLNHDAMYWYRQDPGQGLRLIYYSQIVNDFQKGDIAEGYSVSREKKESFPLTVTSAQKNPTAFYLCASSITGRTHNEQFFGPGTRLTVL.

The rearrangement uses TRBV5-4 and TRBJ2-5, with no clear D. Trimming took 4 bases from V and 4 from J, leaving 8 bases between them. This CDR3 region has 12 residues. Germline-derived CDR1 and CDR2 are SGHNT and YYREEE (reference sequence). CDR3 amino acids: CASSVVRETQYF. For the CDR3, the DNA is TGTGCCAGCAGCGTCGTTAGAGAGACCCAGTACTTC.

This chain links TRBV4-1 with TRBJ2-2; 8 bases are shared with TRBD2. Germline CDR1 and CDR2: MGHRA and YSYEKL. CDR3 length: 17 amino acids. V was clipped by 0 bases and J by 2 bases; unmatched bases: 5. The CDR3 DNA reads TGCGCCAGCAGCCAAGACCCCGGGGGGGCTAACACCGGGGAGCTGTTTTTT. This sequence encodes CASSQDPGGANTGELFF.

This chain joins TRBV10-1 and TRBJ1-6, with a possible D match to TRBD1 (6 bases). V was clipped by 10 bases and J by 5 bases, with 15 bases between them. CDR3 length equals 14 residues. Per the germline V gene, CDR1 is WNHNN and CDR2 is SYGVQD (reference sequence). CDR3 nucleotides: TGCGCCACCTACAGGGCTGAAAATAATTCACCCCTCCACTTT. It translates to CATYRAENNSPLHF.

The chain recombines TRBV7-2 with TRBJ2-3, with 7 bases lining up with TRBD1. The CDR3 sequence is 15 residues long. The V segment lost 5 bases and the J segment 0 bases; nucleotides outside the gene matches: 5. From germline, CDR1 is SGHTA and CDR2 FQGNSA. The DNA for the CDR3 is TGTGCCAGCAGCGCCGGGACAGCCAGCACAGATACGCAGTATTTT. This gives the protein CASSAGTASTDTQYF.

J is TRBJ2-1 and V is TRBV4-2; D is perhaps TRBD2 (6 bases). Germline V gene sequence: CDR1 LGHNA, CDR2 YNFKEQ. Between the trimmed V and J ends, which lost 0 bases and 7 bases, there was a span of 13 bases. The CDR3 totals 15 residues. The DNA of the CDR3 is TGTGCCAGCAGCCAAGATCGGGCTAGCGCAAATGAGCAGTTCTTC. Translation: CASSQDRASANEQFF.

Comment on this clone: The junction differs from germline at one of its ends, possibly a read error. The identical CDR3 is also encoded by other nucleotide sequences in the sample. The chain carries TRBV4-1 and TRBJ1-1; D possibly corresponds to TRBD1 (5 bases). CDR1 and CDR2 (germline): MGHRA, YSYEKL. This CDR3 region has 15 residues. The CDR3 DNA reads as TGCGCCAGCAGCCCCGACGGAGGGTTGGACACTGAAGCCTTCTTT. This translates into CASSPDGGLDTEAFF.

This chain uses TRBV5-1 with TRBJ1-5; no clear D. V lost 0 bases to trimming and J lost 1 base, with 5 bases between them. Germline V gene sequence: CDR1 SGHRS, CDR2 YFSETQ. This CDR3 has 14 residues. CDR3 amino acids: CASSLAGSNQPQHF. The CDR3 DNA follows: TGCGCCAGCAGCTTGGCCGGCAGCAATCAGCCCCAGCATTTT.

The sample holds a few counts of this clone. The chain carries TRBV11-2 and TRBJ1-1; perhaps TRBD1 as D (6 bases). The CDR3 is made up of 15 amino acids. With 1 base removed from V and 0 bases from J, the gap between germline ends came to 9 bases. Looked up from germline, CDR1 is SGHAT and CDR2 is FQNNGV. The CDR3 DNA reads as TGTGCCAGCAGCTTAGGGCGGGGGCTGAACACTGAAGCTTTCTTT. Its translation: CASSLGRGLNTEAFF.

The DNA for the CDR3 is TGTGCCAGCAGCCATGGACTAGCGGGAGGAGATGAGCAGTTCTTC. The encoded protein is CASSHGLAGGDEQFF. J is TRBJ2-1 and V is TRBV5-8, with 14 bases identical to TRBD2. Germline assignment: CDR1 SGHTS and CDR2 YDEGEE. CDR3 size: 15 residues. J was trimmed by 8 bases and V by 4 bases; bases with no gene match: 5.

The rearrangement uses TRBV23-1 and TRBJ2-5; 12 positions match TRBD1. TRBV23-1 counts as an open reading frame of uncertain function. This CDR3 has 19 amino acids. The trim removed 6 bases at V and 4 bases at J, leaving 18 bases unmatched. The CDR3 DNA reads TGCGCCAGCAGACCTGCGCACCGGGACAGGGGGCGCGGCGTAGAGACCCAGTACTTC. Amino acids: CASRPAHRDRGRGVETQYF.

This clone was seen a handful of times. This CDR3 is CASSQDTAGGPYNEQFF. CDR3 nucleotide sequence: TGCGCCAGCAGCCAAGATACGGCGGGAGGGCCCTACAATGAGCAGTTCTTC. The chain joins TRBV4-3 to TRBJ2-1, with 9 bases matching TRBD2. Trimming took 0 bases from V and 2 from J; bases not matched to a gene: 5. Germline loops: CDR1 LGHNA, CDR2 YSLEER. The CDR3 contains 17 residues.

The chain links TRBV7-9 to TRBJ2-1; no clear D. V was shortened by 8 bases and J by 0 bases, with 11 bases between the two germline ends. The length of the CDR3 is 14 residues. CDR1 is SEHNR and CDR2 is FQNEAQ in the germline V gene (reference sequence). The CDR3 spells CASVGPSSYNEQFF. The CDR3 DNA follows: TGTGCCAGCGTTGGACCTAGCTCCTACAATGAGCAGTTCTTC.

The rearrangement joins TRBV2 to TRBJ2-7; TRBD1 might be the D (6 bases). The CDR3 has 15 residues. Trimming pared 5 bases from V and 5 bases from J, leaving 19 bases between. Germline CDR1 and CDR2: SNHLY and FYNNEI. The CDR3 nucleotides are TGTGCCAGCAGTCCCAAGTCTGGCAGGGGAAACGAGCAGTACTTC. This translates into CASSPKSGRGNEQYF.

A note on this clone: This same CDR3 is encoded by further DNA sequences in the sample. This chain links TRBV7-9 with TRBJ1-1; D might be TRBD1 (5 bases). This CDR3 spans 15 amino acids. Germline CDR1 reads SEHNR; CDR2 reads FQNEAQ (reference sequence). Trimming shortened V by 5 bases and J by 4 bases, and 17 bases separated the two germline ends. The CDR3 region is CASSKIGAWGTEAFF. The CDR3 nucleotides are TGTGCCAGCAGCAAAATAGGGGCCTGGGGCACTGAAGCTTTCTTT. The full variable domain, its missing parts supplied by reference TRBV7-9 and TRBJ1-1, is DTGVSQNPRHKITKRGQNVTFRCDPISEHNRLYWYRQTLGQGPEFLTYFQNEAQLEKSRLLSDRFSAERPKGSFSTLEIQRTEQGDSAMYLCASSKIGAWGTEAFFGQGTRLTVV.

This chain links TRBV12-5 with TRBJ2-3, with a weak D call TRBD1 (6 bases). Germline V gene sequence: CDR1 LGHNT, CDR2 FRNRAP. V lost 3 bases to trimming and J lost 0 bases, with 16 bases between them. This CDR3 is built from 17 residues. The CDR3 nucleotides are TGTGCTAGTGGTTTTTTTGCCGGAACAGGGAGCACAGATACGCAGTATTTT. Amino acids: CASGFFAGTGSTDTQYF.

The chain recombines TRBV5-8 with TRBJ1-4; D is possibly TRBD1 (5 bases). Deletions cut 6 bases from V and 2 bases from J, with 17 bases between. CDR1 is SGHTS and CDR2 is YDEGEE in the germline V gene. The CDR3 is 16 residues long. This CDR3 reads CASTKGQGGTNEKLFF. CDR3 nucleotides: TGTGCCAGCACAAAAGGACAAGGAGGGACTAATGAAAAACTGTTTTTT. Full variable domain (rest looked up from reference TRBV5-8 and TRBJ1-4): EAGVTQSPTHLIKTRGQQATLRCSPISGHTSVYWYQQALGLGLQFLLWYDEGEERNRGNFPPRFSGRQFPNYSSELNVNALELEDSALYLCASTKGQGGTNEKLFFGSGTQLSVL.

The rearrangement joins TRBV7-9 to TRBJ2-7, with 7 positions matching TRBD1. With 2 bases clipped from V and 2 bases from J, the junction kept 15 bases outside the gene matches. This CDR3 is built from 18 residues. The V gene's germline CDR1 is SEHNR and CDR2 FQNEAQ (reference sequence). Here the CDR3 reads CASSLLPPPDRLAYEQYF. CDR3 nucleotides: TGTGCCAGCAGCTTATTGCCCCCCCCGGACAGGTTAGCCTACGAGCAGTACTTC.

The J gene is TRBJ2-1, the V gene TRBV6-4; D gene unclear. Germline CDR1 is MRHNA and CDR2 is SNTAGT. V was cut by 5 bases and J by 5 bases, with 10 bases left in between. The CDR3 extends over 13 amino acids. In DNA form, the CDR3 reads TGTGCCAGCAGTACCGAGTCCAACAATGAGCAGTTCTTC. This gives the protein CASSTESNNEQFF.

The rearrangement uses TRBV5-6 and TRBJ2-7; D gene uncertain. Trimming left V 0 bases short and J 6 bases short, with 10 bases between. CDR1 and CDR2 (germline): SGHDT, YYEEEE. CDR3 length equals 13 residues. The CDR3: CASSLDFVREQYF. The CDR3, as DNA: TGTGCCAGCAGCTTGGATTTCGTACGCGAGCAGTACTTC.

This chain uses TRBV30 with TRBJ2-1; 8 bases fit TRBD2. V shed 4 bases, J shed 4 bases, and the junction held 9 bases outside the gene matches. CDR1 and CDR2 (germline): GTSNPN, SVGIG (reference sequence). This CDR3 is built from 15 residues. This CDR3 is CAWTGSGGSYNEQFF. The CDR3 DNA is TGTGCCTGGACCGGAAGCGGGGGCTCTTACAATGAGCAGTTCTTC.

V is TRBV19 and J is TRBJ2-7, with TRBD1 matching over 8 bases. V lost 5 bases to trimming and J lost 7 bases; unmatched junction nucleotides: 10. Germline V gene sequence: CDR1 LNHDA, CDR2 SQIVND (reference sequence). The CDR3 is 14 amino acids. The CDR3 nucleotides read TGTGCCAGTAGTTCCGGGACAGGCTTTCTGGAGCAGTACTTC. Protein: CASSSGTGFLEQYF.

This clone has just a few counts. CDR3 residues: CASSYRDNYGYTF. The CDR3 nucleotides are TGTGCCAGCAGTTACCGGGACAACTATGGCTACACCTTC. V gene TRBV6-5 combines with J gene TRBJ1-2, with a tentative D call TRBD1 (5 bases). The CDR3 is made up of 13 amino acids. V lost 2 bases to trimming and J lost 2 bases, with 6 bases between them. Germline V CDR1 and CDR2: MNHEY, SVGAGI.